Listed here are 2 T cell receptor beta chains from one sample, sequenced in a study of cytomegalovirus exposure and HLA in healthy donors. Profiled with immunoSEQ multiplex PCR; TCRdb holds only in-frame clones, not every one. The sample includes roughly 140,000 clones, approximately 88% of them seen just once. Input material: PBMCs. The receptors come from a woman between 18 and 29 years old in good health and CMV-seropositive.

This chain uses TRBV4-3 with TRBJ2-5; D ambiguous. This CDR3 has 13 residues. CDR1 is LGHNA, CDR2 YSLEER, per germline. V was cut by 4 bases and J by 2 bases, with 8 bases left in between. The chain's CDR3 is CASSRSVQETQYF. In DNA, the CDR3 is TGCGCCAGCAGCCGAAGCGTTCAAGAGACCCAGTACTTC.

In DNA form, the CDR3 reads TGCGCCAGCAGCCATCAGGGTGGGGAAAAACTGTTTTTT. Amino acids: CASSHQGGEKLFF. V and J are TRBV4-3 and TRBJ1-4; weak D call: TRBD1 (5 bases). V gave up 3 bases and J gave up 8 bases, with 10 bases separating them. The CDR3 is 13 residues long. CDR1 is LGHNA, CDR2 YSLEER, per germline.